Below, 25 T cell receptor beta chains from the same sample are listed, as sequenced in a study of shared clonotypes between healthy human individuals. This table comes from immunoSEQ multiplex PCR, and its TCRdb copy is limited to in-frame clones, with some not included. The table shows roughly 570,000 clones, with 95% to 98% occurring only once. Naive CD8 cells lacked CD45RO, underwent positive selection for CCR7 and left out terminally differentiated effector memory CD45RA+ cells. Sequencing input: naive CD8+ T cells sorted from blood. The receptor set was obtained from a man younger than 45 in good health.

As to this clone: Within the sample, other DNA sequences also encode this same CDR3. The rearrangement uses TRBV27 and TRBJ2-5, with TRBD1 matching over 8 bases. From germline, CDR1 is MNHEY and CDR2 SMNVEV (reference sequence). The CDR3 runs to 13 residues. V lost 2 bases to trimming and J lost 4 bases; unmatched junction nucleotides: 0. CDR3 DNA: TGTGCCAGCAGTTTAGACAGGGGAGAGACCCAGTACTTC. Translation gives CASSLDRGETQYF.

The J gene is TRBJ2-7, the V gene TRBV6-1, with D maybe TRBD1 (5 bases). Trimming took off 2 bases at V and 3 bases at J, with 14 bases between the two ends. The CDR3 spans 15 residues. Per germline, CDR1 MNHNS and CDR2 SASEGT. The CDR3 bases are TGTGCCAGCAGTGAACCCGCGACAGCTAGCTACGAGCAGTACTTC. Translation: CASSEPATASYEQYF.

The rearrangement links TRBV29-1 to TRBJ2-7, with D tentatively TRBD1 or TRBD2 (6 bases each). The CDR3 contains 12 residues. Between the trimmed V and J ends, which lost 8 bases and 0 bases, there was a span of 11 bases. Germline V CDR1 and CDR2: SQVTM, ANQGSEA. CDR3 in DNA: TGCAGCTTCGGGGGCAGCTCCTACGAGCAGTACTTC. Amino acid sequence: CSFGGSSYEQYF.

V usage is TRBV5-1 and J usage is TRBJ2-7, with D perhaps TRBD1 (6 bases). The CDR3 is 16 amino acids. Trimming took 2 bases from V and 4 from J, leaving 19 bases between them. Germline values: CDR1 SGHRS, CDR2 YFSETQ. The CDR3: CASSLGSGPRGYEQYF. CDR3 DNA: TGCGCCAGCAGCTTAGGCTCAGGCCCTAGGGGGTACGAGCAGTACTTC.

The V gene is TRBV5-1, the J gene TRBJ1-1; TRBD1 matches 8 bases. V lost 1 base to trimming and J lost 3 bases; unmatched junction nucleotides: 2. The CDR3 spans 14 residues. Germline CDR1 SGHRS, CDR2 YFSETQ. The CDR3 nucleotides are TGCGCCAGCAGCTTGCAGGGGGCGGACACTGAAGCTTTCTTT. It specifies CASSLQGADTEAFF. Full variable domain (missing parts from reference TRBV5-1 and TRBJ1-1): KAGVTQTPRYLIKTRGQQVTLSCSPISGHRSVSWYQQTPGQGLQFLFEYFSETQRNKGNFPGRFSGRQFSNSRSEMNVSTLELGDSALYLCASSLQGADTEAFFGQGTRLTVV.

The chain couples TRBV11-2 to TRBJ1-1, with TRBD1 matching over 9 bases. The CDR3 is made up of 18 amino acids. Germline-derived CDR1 and CDR2 are SGHAT and FQNNGV. The V and J ends lost 2 bases and 3 bases, in that order; junction bases with no gene match: 13. CDR3 DNA sequence: TGTGCCAGCAGCTTAATCCCGGGACAGGGTTTTATGGACACTGAAGCTTTCTTT. Amino acid sequence: CASSLIPGQGFMDTEAFF. The variable domain in full, completed from reference TRBV11-2 and TRBJ1-1, reads EAGVAQSPRYKIIEKRQSVAFWCNPISGHATLYWYQQILGQGPKLLIQFQNNGVVDDSQLPKDRFSAERLKGVDSTLKIQPAKLEDSAVYLCASSLIPGQGFMDTEAFFGQGTRLTVV.

The V call is TRBV4-1, the J call TRBJ2-1; TRBD1 or TRBD2 may be the D gene (5 bases each). Germline V gives CDR1 MGHRA, CDR2 YSYEKL. V was trimmed by 5 bases and J by 4 bases, leaving 15 bases between them. The CDR3 totals 15 residues. The CDR3: CASSFTGTSYNEQFF. In DNA, the CDR3 is TGCGCCAGCAGCTTTACCGGGACGTCATACAATGAGCAGTTCTTC.

This chain uses TRBV29-1 with TRBJ2-2; 14 bases are shared with TRBD2. The CDR3 spans 18 residues. Germline V gene sequence: CDR1 SQVTM, CDR2 ANQGSEA. V shed 2 bases, J shed 4 bases, and the junction held 9 bases outside the gene matches. The CDR3 DNA reads TGCAGCGTTGAAATGAGACTAGCGGGAGGGCCGACCACCGGGGAGCTGTTTTTT. As protein: CSVEMRLAGGPTTGELFF.

The V gene is TRBV27, the J gene TRBJ2-7, with 8 bases lining up with TRBD2. The CDR3 extends over 15 amino acids. CDR1 MNHEY and CDR2 SMNVEV come from the germline V gene (reference sequence). The junction had 8 bases not matched to a gene; V was cut back by 2 bases and J by 5 bases. The CDR3 DNA follows: TGTGCCAGCAGTTTAAAAAGCGGGAGAAACCACGAGCAGTACTTC. It encodes CASSLKSGRNHEQYF.

The chain combines TRBV2 with TRBJ2-7; D is uncertain. The CDR3 runs to 15 residues. V lost 8 bases and J 3 bases, leaving 20 bases between the germline ends. CDR1 SNHLY and CDR2 FYNNEI come from the germline V gene. The CDR3: CASDSTEAGRYEQYF. CDR3 DNA: TGTGCCAGCGATTCAACAGAAGCCGGTCGCTACGAGCAGTACTTC. The full variable domain, rest sourced from reference TRBV2 and TRBJ2-7, is EPEVTQTPSHQVTQMGQEVILRCVPISNHLYFYWYRQILGQKVEFLVSFYNNEISEKSEIFDDQFSVERPDGSNFTLKIRSTKLEDSAMYFCASDSTEAGRYEQYFGPGTRLTVT.

The chain combines TRBV9 with TRBJ2-7; the match to TRBD1 covers 8 bases. Unmatched junction bases numbered 2, after V lost 3 bases and J lost 6 bases. This CDR3 is 12 amino acids long. Germline V gives CDR1 SGDLS, CDR2 YYNGEE. The CDR3: CASSGTGPEQYF. The CDR3, as DNA: TGTGCCAGCAGCGGGACAGGGCCCGAGCAGTACTTC.

This clone was seen once. In the same sample, other DNA sequences code for this CDR3. The chain recombines TRBV7-9 with TRBJ2-2; D is ambiguous. V was clipped by 1 base and J by 1 base, with 4 bases between them. Germline V lookup: CDR1 SEHNR, CDR2 FQNEAQ (reference sequence). This CDR3 region has 14 residues. The CDR3 protein is CASSLGRNTGELFF. The CDR3 DNA follows: TGTGCCAGCAGCTTAGGACGGAACACCGGGGAGCTGTTTTTT.

The J gene is TRBJ2-7, the V gene TRBV2; either TRBD1 or TRBD2 may fit D (5 bases each). The CDR3 is 11 residues long. The V end lost 2 bases, the J end lost 8 bases, and 7 bases lay between the germline ends. From germline, CDR1 is SNHLY and CDR2 FYNNEI. CDR3 nucleotide sequence: TGTGCCAGCAGTGAAAAGGGACAGCAGTACTTC. It yields the protein CASSEKGQQYF. The whole variable domain, filled in from reference TRBV2 and TRBJ2-7, reads EPEVTQTPSHQVTQMGQEVILRCVPISNHLYFYWYRQILGQKVEFLVSFYNNEISEKSEIFDDQFSVERPDGSNFTLKIRSTKLEDSAMYFCASSEKGQQYFGPGTRLTVT.

The V and J genes are TRBV10-2 and TRBJ1-4, with a possible D match to TRBD1 (6 bases). Germline V lookup: CDR1 WSHSY, CDR2 SAAADI. Deletions cut 7 bases from V and 7 bases from J, with 19 bases between. The CDR3 covers 15 residues. CDR3 region: CASIPGVQGGEKLFF. In nucleotides, the CDR3 is TGCGCCAGCATCCCCGGGGTACAGGGAGGTGAAAAACTGTTTTTT.

J is TRBJ2-7 and V is TRBV7-9, with D perhaps TRBD1 (6 bases). Germline V gene data show CDR1 as SEHNR and CDR2 as FQNEAQ (reference sequence). Trimming stripped 5 bases from V and 3 bases from J, with 14 bases between. CDR3 length equals 14 residues. CDR3 in amino acids: CASSSRDKNYEQYF. The DNA for the CDR3 is TGTGCCAGCAGCAGCCGGGACAAAAACTACGAGCAGTACTTC.

This rearrangement joins TRBV7-9 to TRBJ2-7; 8 bases match TRBD2. This CDR3 comprises 17 residues. Trimming at V came to 5 bases and at J to 3 bases, leaving 15 bases not matched to a gene. CDR1 is SEHNR and CDR2 is FQNEAQ in the germline V gene (reference sequence). The CDR3 DNA reads as TGTGCCAGCAGCCCAACCCTGCCCCAGCGGGAGCTCTACGAGCAGTACTTC. Translating gives CASSPTLPQRELYEQYF. The full variable domain, in which reference TRBV7-9 and TRBJ2-7 provide the parts outside the CDR3, is DTGVSQNPRHKITKRGQNVTFRCDPISEHNRLYWYRQTLGQGPEFLTYFQNEAQLEKSRLLSDRFSAERPKGSFSTLEIQRTEQGDSAMYLCASSPTLPQRELYEQYFGPGTRLTVT.

The chain couples TRBV29-1 to TRBJ2-1; 7 nucleotides line up with TRBD2. The J segment lost 4 bases and the V segment lost 4 bases, leaving 4 bases of the junction unmatched. The CDR3 contains 13 residues. CDR1 and CDR2 from the germline V gene are SQVTM and ANQGSEA. CDR3 nucleotide sequence: TGCAGCGTTGGGGGGGGTCCGTACAATGAGCAGTTCTTC. This encodes CSVGGGPYNEQFF.

This chain links TRBV18 with TRBJ1-1; 7 bases align to TRBD1. The CDR3 is 16 residues long. V was clipped by 2 bases and J by 1 base; unmatched bases: 7. The germline CDR1 and CDR2 sequences are KGHSH and LQKENI. The DNA of the CDR3 is TGTGCCAGCTCACCAGGGTTCCCAGGGGGGAACACTGAAGCTTTCTTT. Its protein product is CASSPGFPGGNTEAFF.

This clone came up once. This sequence joins TRBV27 and TRBJ2-3; D call uncertain. The CDR3 totals 13 residues. Germline values: CDR1 MNHEY, CDR2 SMNVEV (reference sequence). V dropped 2 bases and J dropped 0 bases, with 3 bases sitting between them. The CDR3 loop reads CASSLDSTDTQYF. The CDR3 DNA reads TGTGCCAGCAGTTTAGACAGCACAGATACGCAGTATTTT.

The count of this clone is one. The V gene is TRBV27, the J gene TRBJ2-7; weak D call: TRBD2 (6 bases). CDR3 length: 16 amino acids. Germline V gene sequence: CDR1 MNHEY, CDR2 SMNVEV (reference sequence). The V end lost 1 base, the J end lost 0 bases, and 13 bases lay between the germline ends. The CDR3 is CASSLFGGGFSYEQYF. The DNA for the CDR3 is TGTGCCAGCAGTTTATTTGGGGGAGGATTCTCCTACGAGCAGTACTTC.

This chain's CDR3 is CASSSDTQYF. CDR3 DNA: TGTGCCAGCAGCTCAGATACGCAGTATTTT. The chain links TRBV11-2 to TRBJ2-3; D gene uncertain. The CDR3 totals 10 residues. CDR1 SGHAT and CDR2 FQNNGV come from the germline V gene. Trimming pared 4 bases from V and 4 bases from J, leaving 0 bases between. Filled out from reference TRBV11-2 and TRBJ2-3, the complete variable domain reads EAGVAQSPRYKIIEKRQSVAFWCNPISGHATLYWYQQILGQGPKLLIQFQNNGVVDDSQLPKDRFSAERLKGVDSTLKIQPAKLEDSAVYLCASSSDTQYFGPGTRLTVL.

The genes are TRBV29-1 and TRBJ2-7; 8 bases are a match to TRBD1. Germline CDR1 is SQVTM and CDR2 is ANQGSEA. Trimming at V came to 4 bases and at J to 7 bases, leaving 15 bases not matched to a gene. The CDR3 is 15 residues long. CDR3 protein: CSVANVGQGAGEQYF. The DNA for the CDR3 is TGCAGCGTTGCTAATGTGGGGCAGGGGGCTGGAGAGCAGTACTTC.

About this clone itself: Other DNA sequences in the sample encode the same CDR3. V gene TRBV5-1 combines with J gene TRBJ2-7, with 8 bases matching TRBD1. Germline-derived CDR1 and CDR2 are SGHRS and YFSETQ. The CDR3 has 14 residues. V lost 3 bases to trimming and J lost 0 bases; unmatched junction nucleotides: 2. For the CDR3, the DNA is TGCGCCAGCAGCTGGGGGACAGGCTCCTACGAGCAGTACTTC. Its protein is CASSWGTGSYEQYF.

As concerns this clone: The sample holds other DNA sequences that translate to the same CDR3. The chain links TRBV29-1 to TRBJ1-2, with D uncertain. The V gene lost 3 bases and the J gene lost 8 bases, with 10 bases spanning the gap. Germline V gene lookup returns CDR1 SQVTM and CDR2 ANQGSEA. This CDR3 region has 11 residues. CDR3 nucleotide sequence: TGCAGCGTTGAGGAGCGGAGAGGCTACACCTTC. This codes for CSVEERRGYTF.

This chain links TRBV29-1 with TRBJ2-1; 8 bases match TRBD1. V lost 4 bases and J lost 5; bases outside the gene matches: 7. The CDR3 extends over 14 amino acids. Germline CDR1 is SQVTM and CDR2 is ANQGSEA. The CDR3 DNA follows: TGCAGCGTTGCTTCCCCGGACAGGGACAATGAGCAGTTCTTC. Protein: CSVASPDRDNEQFF.